This T cell receptor (beta chain) emerged from a study of CD8 T cells in ankylosing spondylitis. Study-level findings and limits: Ankylosing spondylitis blood appeared to be characterized by a TCR beta motif of about 8 highly homologous variants.

This clonotype occurred once. Its specificity is unknown. TCRdb processed the 5' RACE reads anew with MiXCR; each CDR3 protein has one entry. The table includes a few hundred thousand distinct CDR3 sequences, 12% detected once. The germline V gene encodes CDR1 SGHNT and CDR2 YYREEE (reference sequence). The length of the CDR3 is 17 residues. After removal of 4 bases from V and 6 bases from J, the junction contained 17 bases not matched to a gene. The sequenced sample consisted of blood, either unsorted or a sorted T cell fraction (not recorded which). This clonotype was obtained from a male donor with ankylosing spondylitis. The chain is built from TRBV5-4 and TRBJ1-1; 8 bases are shared with TRBD1. In DNA, the CDR3 is TGTGCCAGCAGCCTCGACAGGGGACGGGCGGTATTCTCTGAAGCTTTCTTT. Translating gives CASSLDRGRAVFSEAFF. Full variable domain (missing parts from reference TRBV5-4 and TRBJ1-1): ETGVTQSPTHLIKTRGQQVTLRCSSQSGHNTVSWYQQALGQGPQFIFQYYREEENGRGNFPPRFSGLQFPNYSSELNVNALELDDSALYLCASSLDRGRAVFSEAFFGQGTRLTVV.